The rows below give T cell receptor beta chains drawn from one sample of a study of T cell changes during pregnancy in multiple sclerosis. Clones were read by immunoSEQ multiplex PCR, and TCRdb kept only the in-frame ones, dropping some. The top ten hold 0.85% to 1% of the sample, which has more than 55,000 clones, 85% to 95% seen once. Material: peripheral blood, obtained in the first trimester of pregnancy. All receptors derive from a female donor with multiple sclerosis, enrolled in a pregnancy study. CDR3s leave out the opening cysteine and the closing phenylalanine or tryptophan. Expanded clones get a size class; other rows say once, few or many, or leave the size out.

>TRBV9|TRBJ1-1|NA
ASSVDYNSAAF
>TRBV7-9|TRBJ2-1|NA
ASSLEGRGSYNEQF
>TRBV30|NA|NA
AWGSGTYEQY
>TRBV12-1|TRBJ2-5|NA
ASSPRGRGIQETQY
>TRBV2|TRBJ2-6|NA
ASRPRSGANVLT
>TRBV19|TRBJ2-2|NA
ASSIGGTGELF
>TRBV12-5|TRBJ1-4|few
ASGLYTGRKLF
>TRBV19|TRBJ1-1|once
ASSISRDTEAF
>TRBV5-6|TRBJ1-1|NA
ASSSGTQGSMNTEAF
>TRBV7-3|TRBJ1-2|NA
ASSAQTGTGSAYGYT
>TRBV28|TRBJ1-1|NA
ASSQGTAKTNTEAF
>TRBV7-9|TRBJ2-3|NA
ASSLRQGTSKDTQY
>TRBV6-4|TRBJ1-2|once
ASSPVGAGGGFYGYT
>TRBV5-6|TRBJ1-2|NA
ASSSPDREGYT
>TRBV21-1|TRBJ1-5|NA
ASSTSGQGARQPQH